The 27 T cell receptor beta chains reported below all come from one sample, sequenced in a study of response to subunit inactivated influenza vaccine. Via MiXCR, TCRdb re-called the RT-PCR reads, giving one row per CDR3 protein. This table holds 500,000 to 600,000 distinct CDR3 sequences, 6.5% to 8% found once. Sequenced material: PBMCs from blood, taken approximately 25 months after vaccination. These receptors all stem from a man aged 45 to 75 who received an inactivated influenza vaccine.

The chain couples TRBV7-2 to TRBJ2-5; D is possibly TRBD1 or TRBD2 (5 bases each). This CDR3 region has 15 residues. The germline gives CDR1 SGHTA, CDR2 FQGNSA. The V gene lost 3 bases and the J gene lost 4 bases, with 15 bases spanning the gap. CDR3 in amino acids: CASSLGPSLGETQYF. The DNA for the CDR3 is TGTGCCAGCAGCTTGGGACCCTCCTTGGGAGAGACCCAGTACTTC.

V and J are TRBV6-1 and TRBJ1-6, with 8 bases lining up with TRBD1. This CDR3 contains 15 residues. From germline, CDR1 is MNHNS and CDR2 SASEGT. V lost 6 bases and J lost 9; bases outside the gene matches: 10. The CDR3 DNA reads as TGTGCCAGCAGCCCCTCGGGACAGGTCCCTTCACCCCTCCACTTT. Residues: CASSPSGQVPSPLHF.

This clonotype was picked up many times. CDR3 DNA: TGTGCCAGCAGCTTATTTGCTAGCGGACTGAACACCGGGGAGCTGTTTTTT. Protein sequence: CASSLFASGLNTGELFF. V is TRBV7-2 and J is TRBJ2-2, with 7 nucleotides matching TRBD2. J was trimmed by 1 base and V by 2 bases; bases with no gene match: 7. The germline V gene encodes CDR1 SGHTA and CDR2 FQGNSA. The CDR3 sequence is 17 residues long.

The genes are TRBV5-1 and TRBJ2-3; D might be TRBD1 (6 bases). The CDR3 consists of 18 residues. V dropped 0 bases and J dropped 4 bases, with 21 bases sitting between them. Germline V lookup: CDR1 SGHRS, CDR2 YFSETQ. CDR3 residues: CASSLASPVQGIADTQYF. CDR3 in DNA: TGCGCCAGCAGCTTGGCCTCGCCGGTACAGGGAATAGCAGATACGCAGTATTTT.

This rearrangement joins TRBV5-1 to TRBJ2-1; the match to TRBD2 covers 8 bases. Trimming took 0 bases from V and 3 from J; bases not matched to a gene: 8. There are 17 residues in the CDR3. Per the germline V gene, CDR1 is SGHRS and CDR2 is YFSETQ. CDR3 DNA sequence: TGCGCCAGCAGCTTGGCCCAGCGGGAGTTCTTCTACAATGAGCAGTTCTTC. Translation gives CASSLAQREFFYNEQFF. Full variable domain (rest looked up from reference TRBV5-1 and TRBJ2-1): KAGVTQTPRYLIKTRGQQVTLSCSPISGHRSVSWYQQTPGQGLQFLFEYFSETQRNKGNFPGRFSGRQFSNSRSEMNVSTLELGDSALYLCASSLAQREFFYNEQFFGPGTRLTVL.

This clonotype was counted ten times or more. The chain has TRBV6-2 or TRBV6-3 and TRBJ1-2; a possible D gene is TRBD1 (6 bases). Trimming pared 7 bases from V and 4 bases from J, leaving 16 bases between. The CDR3 length is 14 residues. Germline V gene data show CDR1 as MNHEY and CDR2 as SVGEGT. The CDR3 sequence: CASNERKDSYGYTF. Here the CDR3 DNA reads TGTGCCAGCAATGAGAGGAAGGACAGCTATGGCTACACCTTC.

The chain couples TRBV24-1 to TRBJ2-2, with TRBD1 matching over 9 bases. The length of the CDR3 is 16 residues. With V trimmed by 4 bases and J by 5 bases, 7 bases remained unmatched. Germline V lookup: CDR1 KGHDR, CDR2 SFDVKD. The CDR3, as DNA: TGTGCCACCAGTGACTCGGGACAGGGTGAGACCGGGGAGCTGTTTTTT. Translation: CATSDSGQGETGELFF.

This clonotype came up a few times. This chain uses TRBV10-3 with TRBJ2-7; 15 bases align to TRBD2. The CDR3 totals 16 residues. CDR1 is ENHRY and CDR2 is SYGVKD in the germline V gene. The ends lost 2 bases at V and 1 base at J; junction bases unmatched: 0. The CDR3, as DNA: TGTGCCATCAGTGAGGGGACTAGCGGGAGGTCCTACGAGCAGTACTTC. This translates into CAISEGTSGRSYEQYF.

This clonotype occurred a few times. This chain connects TRBV5-1 to TRBJ1-3; D is possibly TRBD1 (6 bases). This CDR3 contains 17 residues. V lost 0 bases and J 0 bases, leaving 13 bases between the germline ends. Germline V gives CDR1 SGHRS, CDR2 YFSETQ. The CDR3 sequence is CASSLAGVTSSGNTIYF. In nucleotides, the CDR3 is TGCGCCAGCAGCTTGGCAGGGGTTACTAGCTCTGGAAACACCATATATTTT.

The table lists this clonotype with a few counts. The CDR3 region is CASSGWGDSGNTIYF. The CDR3 bases are TGTGCCAGCAGCGGGTGGGGGGACTCTGGAAACACCATATATTTT. This chain uses TRBV9 with TRBJ1-3, with a weak D call TRBD1 (5 bases). This CDR3 contains 15 residues. V was cut by 3 bases and J by 0 bases, with 10 bases left in between. CDR1 is SGDLS and CDR2 is YYNGEE in the germline V gene.

There are many counts of this clonotype. The V call is TRBV10-3, the J call TRBJ1-6; D is possibly TRBD1 (6 bases). The ends were cut back, 4 bases at V and 10 bases at J, with 14 bases in the middle. CDR1 is ENHRY and CDR2 is SYGVKD in the germline V gene. The CDR3 extends over 14 amino acids. CDR3 DNA sequence: TGTGCCATCAGTGTAGGGACAACCAGATCACCCCTCCACTTT. Translating it yields CAISVGTTRSPLHF.

The chain joins TRBV7-2 to TRBJ2-7; TRBD1 is a possible D gene (5 bases). This CDR3 is built from 14 residues. Germline V gene lookup returns CDR1 SGHTA and CDR2 FQGNSA. The V and J ends lost 1 base and 6 bases respectively, with 13 bases between them. The CDR3 DNA reads as TGTGCCAGCAGCTTAGTCGTTAGGGGCGGCGAGCAGTACTTC. Its protein product is CASSLVVRGGEQYF.

This clonotype was recorded at least ten times. The chain combines TRBV6-6 with TRBJ1-2; weak D call: TRBD1 (5 bases). Germline-derived CDR1 and CDR2 are MNHNY and SVGAGI (reference sequence). This CDR3 comprises 13 residues. Trimming stripped 6 bases from V and 3 bases from J, with 11 bases between. The CDR3 here is CASSRKQDYGYTF. The CDR3 nucleotides are TGTGCCAGCAGCCGCAAACAGGACTATGGCTACACCTTC.

The J gene is TRBJ2-1, the V gene TRBV5-1; D may be TRBD2 (5 bases). V lost 4 bases to trimming and J lost 6 bases, with 20 bases between them. Germline assignment: CDR1 SGHRS and CDR2 YFSETQ. This CDR3 is built from 16 residues. The CDR3 reads CASSEALRARGNEQFF. For the CDR3, the DNA is TGCGCCAGCAGCGAGGCTTTGAGGGCTCGCGGCAATGAGCAGTTCTTC.

Comments on this clonotype: With a much larger clone just one base away, this may be a read error. V gene TRBV5-1 combines with J gene TRBJ2-5, with a possible D match to TRBD2 (6 bases). The CDR3 consists of 14 residues. Germline V gene sequence: CDR1 SGHRS, CDR2 YFSETQ. Trimming shortened V by 1 base and J by 4 bases, and 11 bases separated the two germline ends. The CDR3 DNA reads as TGCGCCAGCAGCTTGATCGGGGGAGGAGAGACCCAGTACTTC. As protein: CASSLIGGGETQYF.

This clonotype has at least ten counts. The chain's CDR3 is CSAREWKDSPYEQYF. CDR3 sequence (DNA): TGCAGTGCTAGAGAGTGGAAGGACTCCCCATACGAGCAGTACTTC. The rearrangement joins TRBV20-1 to TRBJ2-7, with D possibly TRBD2 on 5 matching bases. V lost 0 bases, J lost 4 bases, and 16 bases lay in between. CDR3 length: 15 amino acids. Germline V CDR1 and CDR2: DFQATT, SNEGSKA (reference sequence).

The chain carries TRBV7-9 and TRBJ2-2; 8 nucleotides line up with TRBD1. V gave up 5 bases and J gave up 4 bases; unmatched junction bases: 6. The CDR3 sequence is 15 residues long. The germline CDR1 and CDR2 sequences are SEHNR and FQNEAQ (reference sequence). CDR3 protein: CASSHDRGRTGELFF. As DNA, the CDR3 is TGTGCCAGCAGCCACGACAGGGGTCGCACCGGGGAGCTGTTTTTT. The full variable domain, with the rest looked up from reference TRBV7-9 and TRBJ2-2, is DTGVSQNPRHKITKRGQNVTFRCDPISEHNRLYWYRQTLGQGPEFLTYFQNEAQLEKSRLLSDRFSAERPKGSFSTLEIQRTEQGDSAMYLCASSHDRGRTGELFFGEGSRLTVL.

This clonotype was seen many times. V gene TRBV12-3 or TRBV12-4 combines with J gene TRBJ2-1; D is undetermined. This CDR3 is built from 10 residues. V dropped 3 bases and J dropped 10 bases, with 4 bases sitting between them. The CDR3 sequence is CASSLGEQFF. The CDR3 DNA sequence: TGTGCCAGCAGTTTGGGCGAGCAGTTCTTC.

The chain carries TRBV18 and TRBJ2-7; D is ambiguous. From germline, CDR1 is KGHSH and CDR2 LQKENI. Trimming pared 1 base from V and 7 bases from J, leaving 17 bases between. The CDR3 consists of 15 residues. The CDR3 region has the DNA TGTGCCAGCTCACCACGAGTCGGCGGCCTCGGTGAGCAGTACTTC. This sequence encodes CASSPRVGGLGEQYF.

The rearrangement links TRBV11-1 to TRBJ1-1; 7 nucleotides align to TRBD1. The CDR3 contains 16 residues. V dropped 5 bases and J dropped 6; count of bases not matched to a gene: 15. The germline V gene encodes CDR1 SGHAT and CDR2 FQDESV (reference sequence). The CDR3 DNA reads TGTGCCAGCAGCCAAACTACAGGGGAAGGTACGGCTGAAGCTTTCTTT. This encodes CASSQTTGEGTAEAFF. Complete variable domain (other parts from reference TRBV11-1 and TRBJ1-1): EAEVAQSPRYKITEKSQAVAFWCDPISGHATLYWYRQILGQGPELLVQFQDESVVDDSQLPKDRFSAERLKGVDSTLKIQPAELGDSAMYLCASSQTTGEGTAEAFFGQGTRLTVV.

Ten or more counts support this clonotype. V is TRBV7-2 and J is TRBJ2-7; 10 nucleotides match TRBD2. V trimming: 4 bases; J trimming: 2 bases; junction bases outside the gene matches: 5. Germline V CDR1 and CDR2: SGHTA, FQGNSA. The CDR3 totals 15 residues. CDR3 region: CASSSGLAFTYEQYF. The CDR3 DNA is TGTGCCAGCAGCTCGGGACTAGCGTTCACCTACGAGCAGTACTTC.

This CDR3 is CASSWGRPSPYEQYF. CDR3 sequence (DNA): TGTGCCAGCAGCTGGGGACGGCCGTCCCCCTACGAGCAGTACTTC. The V call is TRBV21-1, the J call TRBJ2-7; the table gives TRBD2 as D, unverified against the DNA. TRBV21-1 is a documented pseudogene. There are 15 residues in the CDR3.

This clonotype was detected a few times. V and J are TRBV2 and TRBJ2-5; no definite D call. Germline CDR1 and CDR2: SNHLY and FYNNEI. The CDR3 spans 14 residues. V was shortened by 4 bases and J by 4 bases, with 13 bases between the two germline ends. CDR3 coding DNA: TGTGCCAGCAGTGCACAAGCGCGAGGAGAGACCCAGTACTTC. Protein: CASSAQARGETQYF. Full variable domain (missing parts from reference TRBV2 and TRBJ2-5): EPEVTQTPSHQVTQMGQEVILRCVPISNHLYFYWYRQILGQKVEFLVSFYNNEISEKSEIFDDQFSVERPDGSNFTLKIRSTKLEDSAMYFCASSAQARGETQYFGPGTRLLVL.

This clonotype came up many times. V is TRBV6-5 and J is TRBJ2-7, with D perhaps TRBD1 or TRBD2 (5 bases each). This CDR3 has 17 residues. Trimming cost V 4 bases and J 4 bases, with 23 bases left between them. The germline CDR1 and CDR2 sequences are MNHEY and SVGAGI. The CDR3 DNA sequence: TGTGCCAGCAGTTCCCCTCGTTACGGGACGGGGCATTACGAGCAGTACTTC. Protein: CASSSPRYGTGHYEQYF.

This clonotype occurred many times. The rearrangement uses TRBV14 and TRBJ2-7; TRBD2 agrees at 7 bases. V was pared by 6 bases and J by 2 bases, with 7 bases of the junction left unmatched. Looked up from germline, CDR1 is SGHDN and CDR2 is FVKESK. This CDR3 contains 14 residues. For the CDR3, the DNA is TGTGCCAGCAGTTGGGCTAGCGGAGCCTACGAGCAGTACTTC. As protein: CASSWASGAYEQYF.

The chain uses TRBV6-2 or TRBV6-3 and TRBJ1-6, with a tentative D call TRBD1 (6 bases). Looked up from germline, CDR1 is MNHEY and CDR2 is SVGEGT. Deletions cut 6 bases from V and 6 bases from J, with 21 bases between. The CDR3 loop spans 17 amino acids. The CDR3 spells CASRTRQEHQINSPLHF. The CDR3 DNA reads TGTGCCAGCAGAACCCGACAGGAACACCAAATTAATTCACCCCTCCACTTT.

This clonotype has more than one count but fewer than ten. This chain uses TRBV29-1 with TRBJ2-1, with 10 bases lining up with TRBD1. CDR1 SQVTM and CDR2 ANQGSEA come from the germline V gene. This CDR3 is built from 14 residues. Germline trimming cut 4 bases from V and 3 bases from J; bases unmatched to any gene: 3. The chain's CDR3 is CSVAGTGDYNEQFF. CDR3 in DNA: TGCAGCGTTGCCGGGACAGGGGACTACAATGAGCAGTTCTTC.